Presented here are 18 T cell receptor beta chains from one specimen sequenced in a study of early T cells in non-severe SARS-CoV-2 infection. TCRdb independently ran MiXCR on the 5' RACE reads; one entry per CDR3 protein. The table lists 68,000 or so distinct CDR3 sequences, approximately 11% of them singletons. Sequenced input: whole blood. The receptors originated from an adult who was a healthcare worker with PCR-confirmed SARS-CoV-2 infection or an uninfected control (not recorded which).

The J gene is TRBJ1-2, the V gene TRBV5-4, with a weak D call TRBD1 (5 bases). CDR3 length: 13 residues. V shed 0 bases and J shed 5 bases, with 8 bases lying between them. Germline CDR1 is SGHNT and CDR2 is YYREEE (reference sequence). The CDR3 DNA sequence: TGTGCCAGCAGCTTGGGAGGACAATATGGCTACACCTTC. Protein: CASSLGGQYGYTF.

The chain recombines TRBV20-1 with TRBJ2-1; D might be TRBD2 (6 bases). CDR1 is DFQATT, CDR2 SNEGSKA, per germline (reference sequence). V gave up 5 bases and J gave up 1 base, with 15 bases separating them. The CDR3 is made up of 15 amino acids. CDR3 sequence: CSAAISGLSYNEQFF. The DNA for the CDR3 is TGCAGTGCTGCGATCAGCGGGCTGTCCTACAATGAGCAGTTCTTC.

This clonotype came up many times. The chain employs TRBV21-1 and TRBJ1-4; the table's D call of TRBD1 was not tested on the DNA. TRBV21-1 is a listed pseudogene. CDR3 size: 14 residues. CDR3 residues: CASSSGPPAEKLFF. CDR3 DNA sequence: TGTGCCAGCTCTTCCGGTCCGCCCGCCGAAAAACTGTTTTTT.

V and J are TRBV18 and TRBJ2-7, with TRBD2 matching 7 bases. The CDR3 runs 15 residues. The J segment lost 5 bases and the V segment lost 3 bases, leaving 10 bases of the junction unmatched. Germline V gene lookup returns CDR1 KGHSH and CDR2 LQKENI. CDR3 bases: TGTGCCAGCTCACCCCCAGCGGGGAGGATTAACGAGCAGTACTTC. It is translated as CASSPPAGRINEQYF.

This clonotype appeared a few times. The V gene is TRBV18, the J gene TRBJ2-6; a possible D gene is TRBD2 (6 bases). V was pared by 3 bases and J by 0 bases, with 9 bases between. Germline CDR1 is KGHSH and CDR2 is LQKENI. The CDR3 spans 16 residues. The CDR3 is CASSPRRGSGANVLTF. CDR3 nucleotide sequence: TGTGCCAGCTCACCCCGGAGGGGCTCTGGGGCCAACGTCCTGACTTTC.

There are a few counts of this clonotype. The chain combines TRBV4-1 with TRBJ2-3; no firm D call. The CDR3 is 15 residues long. Trimming left V 1 base short and J 0 bases short, with 8 bases between. Per the germline V gene, CDR1 is MGHRA and CDR2 is YSYEKL. This chain's CDR3 is CASSQVGVSTDTQYF. CDR3 sequence (DNA): TGCGCCAGCAGCCAAGTCGGAGTAAGCACAGATACGCAGTATTTT.

This clonotype was observed a handful of times. The V and J genes are TRBV4-3 and TRBJ2-4, with 8 positions matching TRBD2. Per germline, CDR1 LGHNA and CDR2 YSLEER. V dropped 0 bases and J dropped 9; count of bases not matched to a gene: 7. The CDR3 has 15 residues. CDR3 coding DNA: TGCGCCAGCAGCCAAGAGACTAGCGTGGCGGGCATTCAGTACTTC. Residues: CASSQETSVAGIQYF.

In this sample, this clonotype turned up many times. The chain combines TRBV30 with TRBJ1-1; D might be TRBD1 (6 bases). This CDR3 contains 13 residues. V lost 2 bases, J lost 1 base, and 8 bases lay in between. Per germline, CDR1 GTSNPN and CDR2 SVGIG (reference sequence). This CDR3 reads CAWSRTANTEAFF. The CDR3 DNA reads as TGTGCCTGGAGTCGGACAGCGAACACTGAAGCTTTCTTT.

This clonotype appeared many times. The genes are TRBV12-3 or TRBV12-4 and TRBJ2-2; tentatively, D is TRBD2 (5 bases). V lost 3 bases, J lost 7 bases, and 12 bases lay in between. The CDR3 runs to 14 residues. Here the CDR3 DNA reads TGTGCCAGCAGTTTTACGGGAAGGATCGGGGAGCTGTTTTTT. Its protein product is CASSFTGRIGELFF.

This clonotype showed up many times. V is TRBV12-3 or TRBV12-4 and J is TRBJ2-1; D is unresolved. Trimming took off 1 base at V and 4 bases at J, with 5 bases between the two ends. The CDR3 runs 13 residues. In DNA form, the CDR3 reads TGTGCCAGCAGTTTAGACGGTTACAATGAGCAGTTCTTC. Protein sequence: CASSLDGYNEQFF.

The table lists this clonotype with many counts. This sequence joins TRBV2 and TRBJ2-5, with D hard to call. CDR3 length equals 16 residues. Trimming removed 0 bases at V and 5 bases at J, with 16 bases between. CDR1 and CDR2 (germline): SNHLY, FYNNEI. The CDR3 loop reads CASSEARASGSETQYF. The CDR3, as DNA: TGTGCCAGCAGTGAAGCAAGAGCCTCCGGAAGCGAGACCCAGTACTTC.

The sample holds many counts of this clonotype. The J gene is TRBJ2-1, the V gene TRBV18; no clear D gene. Germline-derived CDR1 and CDR2 are KGHSH and LQKENI. The CDR3 length is 17 residues. Trimming pared 1 base from V and 0 bases from J, leaving 13 bases between. The CDR3 coding sequence is TGTGCCAGCTCACCACTGTCCTCGCTTTCCTCCTACAATGAGCAGTTCTTC. This encodes CASSPLSSLSSYNEQFF.

The chain has TRBV19 and TRBJ2-3; 7 bases are shared with TRBD2. The V gene's germline CDR1 is LNHDA and CDR2 SQIVND (reference sequence). With 6 bases clipped from V and 2 bases from J, the junction kept 5 bases outside the gene matches. The CDR3 sequence is 14 residues long. Written as DNA, the CDR3 is TGTGCCAGTAGACTCAGCGGGGTCACAGATACGCAGTATTTT. Translation gives CASRLSGVTDTQYF.

A note on this clonotype: At one of its ends the junction is not consistent with the germline gene, which may arise from a read error. This chain links TRBV5-4 with TRBJ2-3, with D perhaps matching TRBD1 (5 bases). The CDR3 is 11 amino acids. Germline V gene data show CDR1 as SGHNT and CDR2 as YYREEE (reference sequence). CDR3 loop: CATSKGYTQYF. The CDR3, as DNA: TGTGCCACCAGCAAGGGGTATACGCAGTATTTT. The full variable domain, its missing parts supplied by reference TRBV5-4 and TRBJ2-3, is ETGVTQSPTHLIKTRGQQVTLRCSSQSGHNTVSWYQQALGQGPQFIFQYYREEENGRGNFPPRFSGLQFPNYSSELNVNALELDDSALYLCATSKGYTQYFGPGTRLTVL.

This clonotype was recorded a few times. The genes are TRBV27 and TRBJ1-6; D unclear. Germline V gene sequence: CDR1 MNHEY, CDR2 SMNVEV (reference sequence). The ends were cut back, 8 bases at V and 4 bases at J, with 15 bases in the middle. CDR3 length equals 15 residues. In DNA, the CDR3 is TGTGCCAGCGGCGCGCGACACCTTTATAATTCACCCCTCCACTTT. Amino acids: CASGARHLYNSPLHF.

This sequence joins TRBV2 and TRBJ2-6; D ambiguous. Germline CDR1 and CDR2: SNHLY and FYNNEI. The CDR3 is made up of 15 amino acids. V dropped 4 bases and J dropped 4 bases, with 11 bases sitting between them. CDR3 in DNA: TGTGCCAGCAGTGGTCTTGGTGAAGGGGCCAACGTCCTGACTTTC. It is translated as CASSGLGEGANVLTF.

This clonotype was observed a handful of times. This chain connects TRBV7-6 to TRBJ2-1, with 9 bases lining up with TRBD2. CDR3 length: 17 amino acids. V lost 5 bases to trimming and J lost 6 bases; unmatched junction nucleotides: 14. Germline V gives CDR1 SGHVS, CDR2 FNYEAQ. The CDR3 DNA is TGTGCCAGCAGCAACTCCTATACGGGACTAGCTTTCAATGAGCAGTTCTTC. This codes for CASSNSYTGLAFNEQFF. The complete variable domain, with remaining parts taken from reference TRBV7-6 and TRBJ2-1, reads GAGVSQSPRYKVTKRGQDVALRCDPISGHVSLYWYRQALGQGPEFLTYFNYEAQQDKSGLPNDRFSAERPEGSISTLTIQRTEQRDSAMYRCASSNSYTGLAFNEQFFGPGTRLTVL.

This clonotype qualifies as medium-sized. This chain joins TRBV20-1 and TRBJ2-1, with D unresolved. The CDR3 sequence is 12 residues long. Germline V gene data show CDR1 as DFQATT and CDR2 as SNEGSKA (reference sequence). Trimming stripped 3 bases from V and 10 bases from J, with 13 bases between. The CDR3, as DNA: TGCAGTGCTAGTGTGTGGCAGACAGAGCAGTTCTTC. It specifies CSASVWQTEQFF.